What follows describes a single TCR beta chain. These data are taken from a study of blood T cell repertoires in COVID-19. On the study more broadly: Both acute and convalescent COVID-19 samples were obtained from the United States, Italy and Spain. Nucleic acid was either cDNA or gDNA, and it came from T cells, B-cell-depleted T cells, or PBMCs.

CDR3 size: 16 residues. Germline V gene sequence: CDR1 SGHTA, CDR2 FQGNSA. V shed 2 bases and J 2 bases; nucleotides not matched to a gene: 5. Authors' data handling: Reference gene primer amplification gave nucleated cell count estimates. TCRdb's copy holds only in-frame clones and misses some; the assay was immunoSEQ multiplex PCR. The V and J calls and clone size are taken from that table; D and trimming were inferred from the DNA. The repertoire includes more than 200,000 clones, 85% to 90% of them detected once, and 2.5% to 3% sits in the top ten. V gene TRBV7-2 combines with J gene TRBJ1-2; TRBD1 agrees at 10 bases. The sample taken for sequencing was peripheral blood. This TCR was sampled from a woman in her sixties with acute or convalescent COVID-19. The CDR3 protein is CASSLKTGGVNYGYTF. In nucleotides, the CDR3 is TGTGCCAGCAGCTTAAAGACAGGGGGCGTGAACTATGGCTACACCTTC.